A single sample gave rise to the 12 T cell receptor beta chains below, sequenced in a study of cytomegalovirus exposure and HLA in healthy donors. The PCR ran on 60 Vbeta and 13 Jbeta primers. The data were produced by immunoSEQ multiplex PCR, yet TCRdb's version contains in-frame clones alone and is incomplete. The sample contains under 200,000 clones, 70% to 80% of which appear only once. Input material: PBMCs. The receptor set was obtained from a woman younger than 45 in good health and CMV-seropositive.

The V gene is TRBV18, the J gene TRBJ2-1, with D possibly matching TRBD1 (5 bases). V lost 0 bases and J lost 0, with 12 bases in between. CDR1 is KGHSH, CDR2 LQKENI, per germline. The CDR3 covers 17 residues. The CDR3 protein is CASSPPGLISSYNEQFF. DNA of the CDR3: TGTGCCAGCTCACCACCGGGGCTGATTAGCTCCTACAATGAGCAGTTCTTC.

V is TRBV11-2 and J is TRBJ1-2; 7 bases fit TRBD1. Germline CDR1 is SGHAT and CDR2 is FQNNGV. The CDR3 is made up of 11 amino acids. The V gene end was trimmed by 7 bases and the J gene end by 6 bases; junction bases not matched to a gene: 2. The CDR3 bases are TGTGCCAGCATAGGGGGCAATGGCTACACCTTC. This sequence encodes CASIGGNGYTF.

The chain combines TRBV6-6 with TRBJ1-6, with D perhaps TRBD1 (6 bases). Trimming removed 2 bases from V and 10 bases from J, with 12 bases in between. Germline V gives CDR1 MNHNY, CDR2 SVGAGI (reference sequence). The CDR3 is made up of 14 amino acids. The CDR3 sequence: CASSYDRWRSPLHF. The CDR3 nucleotides are TGTGCCAGCAGTTACGACAGGTGGAGGTCACCCCTCCACTTT.

The gene calls are TRBV10-2 and TRBJ2-1; 10 positions match TRBD1. Trimming removed 6 bases from V and 6 bases from J; junction bases left unmatched: 2. CDR1 is WSHSY, CDR2 SAAADI, per germline. The CDR3 is 13 residues long. Here the CDR3 DNA reads TGCGCCAGCAGCGGACAGGGGGGCAATGAGCAGTTCTTC. It is translated as CASSGQGGNEQFF.

Written as DNA, the CDR3 is TGTGCCAGTAGTCCCGGGGCAGGGGCTAACTATGGCTACACCTTC. Its translation is CASSPGAGANYGYTF. This chain uses TRBV19 with TRBJ1-2; D might be TRBD1 (6 bases). The CDR3 extends over 15 amino acids. Trimming took 5 bases from V and 0 from J, leaving 13 bases between them. Looked up from germline, CDR1 is LNHDA and CDR2 is SQIVND (reference sequence).

This chain uses TRBV30 with TRBJ2-7, with 10 bases fitting TRBD1. V shed 3 bases and J 3 bases; nucleotides not matched to a gene: 5. The CDR3 has 14 amino acids. Per the germline V gene, CDR1 is GTSNPN and CDR2 is SVGIG (reference sequence). The CDR3 here is CAWRTRDRGYEQYF. CDR3 nucleotides: TGTGCCTGGAGAACCCGGGACAGGGGCTACGAGCAGTACTTC. Variable domain in full (rest from reference TRBV30 and TRBJ2-7): SQTIHQWPATLVQPVGSPLSLECTVEGTSNPNLYWYRQAAGRGLQLLFYSVGIGQISSEVPQNLSASRPQDRQFILSSKKLLLSDSGFYLCAWRTRDRGYEQYFGPGTRLTVT.

This rearrangement joins TRBV10-1 to TRBJ2-5; 7 bases agree with TRBD2. This CDR3 has 15 amino acids. Germline-derived CDR1 and CDR2 are WNHNN and SYGVQD (reference sequence). Losses at the gene ends were 3 bases for V and 2 bases for J; bases not matched to a gene: 6. CDR3: CASSDRAGLQETQYF. The DNA for the CDR3 is TGCGCCAGCAGTGATCGAGCGGGGCTTCAAGAGACCCAGTACTTC.

The chain is built from TRBV19 and TRBJ1-2, with 10 bases fitting TRBD1. This CDR3 is 19 amino acids long. Germline CDR1 and CDR2: LNHDA and SQIVND (reference sequence). V shed 8 bases and J 2 bases; nucleotides not matched to a gene: 20. CDR3 in amino acids: CASRGGPIRPGQGNYGYTF. The DNA for the CDR3 is TGTGCCAGTCGGGGCGGGCCGATTCGACCGGGACAGGGGAACTATGGCTACACCTTC.

The rearrangement uses TRBV19 and TRBJ2-2; no reliable D call. From germline, CDR1 is LNHDA and CDR2 SQIVND (reference sequence). The length of the CDR3 is 14 residues. V was pared by 2 bases and J by 3 bases, with 7 bases between. CDR3 sequence: CASSIRGHTGELFF. Here the CDR3 DNA reads TGTGCCAGTAGTATAAGAGGCCACACCGGGGAGCTGTTTTTT.

The chain uses TRBV27 and TRBJ2-7; 8 bases map to TRBD1. CDR1 and CDR2 from the germline V gene are MNHEY and SMNVEV (reference sequence). This CDR3 is 13 amino acids long. V was clipped by 8 bases and J by 2 bases; unmatched bases: 5. This CDR3 is CASGTGETYEQYF. The CDR3 DNA reads as TGTGCCAGCGGGACAGGAGAAACCTACGAGCAGTACTTC.

V gene TRBV7-2 combines with J gene TRBJ1-2; D is ambiguous. Germline V gives CDR1 SGHTA, CDR2 FQGNSA. The CDR3 has 16 amino acids. V lost 1 base to trimming and J lost 1 base, with 13 bases between them. The CDR3 nucleotides read TGTGCCAGCAGCTTAGTGTGGCCAGATATTAACTATGGCTACACCTTC. It is translated as CASSLVWPDINYGYTF.

This clone was counted at least ten times. V is TRBV5-6 and J is TRBJ1-4, with TRBD1 as a possible D gene (6 bases). CDR1 SGHDT and CDR2 YYEEEE come from the germline V gene. There are 16 residues in the CDR3. With 3 bases removed from V and 3 bases from J, the gap between germline ends came to 15 bases. The CDR3 protein is CASSWALRGPNEKLFF. The CDR3 DNA is TGTGCCAGCAGCTGGGCCCTCAGGGGTCCTAATGAAAAACTGTTTTTT.